Here is one TCR beta chain with its context. What it recognizes is unknown. A much bigger clone sits one base away, suggesting this may be a read error. These data belong to a study of T cell repertoires in cytomegalovirus infection. Study-level background: HLA-B-restricted CMV epitopes that are well studied, plus recently identified HLA-C-restricted ones, were used by the study. Indicated by public TCR beta signatures were CMV infection and matching HLA type. Study-wide results and limits: Totalled public TCR beta family frequency picked out people who carried CMV plus the relevant HLA. The response measured ex vivo was dominated by TCR beta clonotypes (HLA-C-restricted and CMV-specific).

TCRdb used MiXCR to reprocess the reads, holding one entry per CDR3 protein. This sample has over 40,000 distinct CDR3 sequences, with roughly 19% found just once. The CDR3 has 16 residues. From germline, CDR1 is DFQATT and CDR2 SNEGSKA (reference sequence). This rearrangement joins TRBV20-1 to TRBJ2-3, with D perhaps TRBD2 (5 bases). Material: CD8+ T cells from cultured PBMCs, obtained from culture after CMV antigen stimulation. The receptor's source is a human donor in good health (CMV status not recorded). Some clones in this sample may be carry-over from other donors' samples. CDR3 protein: CSAGMQAVLSTDMQYF. CDR3 bases: TGCAGTGCTGGAATGCAAGCGGTACTTAGCACAGATATGCAGTATTTT.